Shown below are 23 T cell receptor beta chains from a single sample sequenced in a study of identical twins. TCRdb reprocessed the 5' RACE reads via MiXCR and lists one record per CDR3 protein. The sample has 350,000 or so distinct CDR3 sequences, 10% to 15% seen once. This same sample was also taken into another study, of yellow fever vaccine responses in identical twins.

The material sequenced was CD8+ T cells sorted from blood. These receptor sequences come from a woman under 30 in good health.

A few counts support this clonotype. V usage is TRBV6-4 and J usage is TRBJ2-3; D remains unclear. This CDR3 has 15 amino acids. Trimming shortened V by 0 bases and J by 0 bases, and 7 bases separated the two germline ends. The germline V gene has CDR1 MRHNA and CDR2 SNTAGT. In DNA form, the CDR3 reads TGTGCCAGCAGTGACTCGGCAGCGAGCACAGATACGCAGTATTTT. It yields the protein CASSDSAASTDTQYF.

The chain couples TRBV6-1 to TRBJ2-1, with D unresolved. The germline V and J ends were trimmed by 2 bases and 4 bases, with 15 bases remaining between them. CDR3 length: 16 residues. The germline V gene has CDR1 MNHNS and CDR2 SASEGT. This chain's CDR3 is CASSESIHSAYNEQFF. CDR3 sequence (DNA): TGTGCCAGCAGTGAATCGATCCATTCGGCATACAATGAGCAGTTCTTC.

This clonotype was observed many times. The chain carries TRBV28 and TRBJ2-2; TRBD1 is a possible D gene (6 bases). The CDR3 totals 14 residues. Trimming cost V 6 bases and J 1 base, with 9 bases left between them. The germline gives CDR1 MDHEN, CDR2 SYDVKM. The CDR3 is CASRPGQNTGELFF. The CDR3 DNA reads as TGTGCCAGCAGGCCGGGACAGAACACCGGGGAGCTGTTTTTT.

There are a few counts of this clonotype. This chain connects TRBV7-7 to TRBJ2-1, with 8 bases identical to TRBD1. The CDR3 length is 15 residues. V lost 5 bases and J lost 5; bases outside the gene matches: 8. Per germline, CDR1 SSHAT and CDR2 FNYEAQ (reference sequence). The CDR3 protein is CASSQGQGRHNEQFF. The CDR3, as DNA: TGTGCCAGCAGCCAAGGACAGGGTCGGCACAATGAGCAGTTCTTC.

This clonotype was detected only a few times. In nucleotides, the CDR3 is TGTGCCAGCAGCTTACGGCGGGAGTCCTCAGATACGCAGTATTTT. It translates to CASSLRRESSDTQYF. V and J are TRBV13 and TRBJ2-3; 7 nucleotides match TRBD2. The CDR3 covers 15 residues. Losses at the gene ends were 2 bases for V and 4 bases for J; bases not matched to a gene: 6. Germline CDR1 is PRHDT and CDR2 is FYEKMQ (reference sequence).

This clonotype was picked up a small number of times. The chain is built from TRBV12-3 or TRBV12-4 and TRBJ1-4, with TRBD1 as a possible D gene (5 bases). Trimming removed 3 bases from V and 8 bases from J, with 16 bases in between. CDR3 length: 15 amino acids. The CDR3 loop is CASSFLGIGDEKLFF. CDR3 coding DNA: TGTGCCAGCAGTTTTTTGGGCATAGGGGACGAAAAACTGTTTTTT.

This clonotype has a handful of counts. CDR3 DNA: TGTGCCAGCGCGGGTTATAGCAATCAGCCCCAGCATTTT. This translates into CASAGYSNQPQHF. The chain joins TRBV6-1 to TRBJ1-5; D unresolved. The CDR3 covers 13 residues. V lost 8 bases and J 0 bases, leaving 8 bases between the germline ends. Germline V lookup: CDR1 MNHNS, CDR2 SASEGT.

This clonotype was detected a few times. CDR3 sequence reads: CASSMVRSRSFNEQFF. As DNA, the CDR3 is TGTGCCAGCAGCATGGTACGGTCCCGGAGTTTTAATGAGCAGTTCTTC. The chain combines TRBV11-2 with TRBJ2-1, with D unresolved. Per the germline V gene, CDR1 is SGHAT and CDR2 is FQNNGV. This CDR3 is 16 amino acids long. V lost 5 bases, J lost 7 bases, and 21 bases lay in between.

This clonotype was seen a few times. The chain combines TRBV28 with TRBJ2-7, with 12 bases lining up with TRBD1. Germline V lookup: CDR1 MDHEN, CDR2 SYDVKM. Trimming at V came to 3 bases and at J to 5 bases, leaving 5 bases not matched to a gene. This CDR3 has 15 amino acids. CDR3 sequence (DNA): TGTGCCAGCAGTTTGGATGGGACAGGGGGCCACGAGCAGTACGTC. This translates into CASSLDGTGGHEQYV.

This chain links TRBV28 with TRBJ1-1; tentative D call: TRBD1 (5 bases). The CDR3 has 15 amino acids. V was cut by 3 bases and J by 1 base, with 12 bases left in between. The germline CDR1 and CDR2 sequences are MDHEN and SYDVKM. DNA of the CDR3: TGTGCCAGCAGTTTGGGGCCTGGAGGGAACACTGAAGCTTTCTTT. Translating it yields CASSLGPGGNTEAFF.

The chain couples TRBV6-2 or TRBV6-3 to TRBJ2-1; 10 nucleotides agree with TRBD1. Germline assignment: CDR1 MNHEY and CDR2 SVGEGT. This CDR3 is 15 amino acids long. Unmatched junction bases numbered 6, after V lost 2 bases and J lost 8 bases. The CDR3 region is CASSYGTGVRDEQFF. DNA for the CDR3: TGTGCCAGCAGTTACGGGACAGGGGTTAGAGATGAGCAGTTCTTC.

This clonotype was observed many times. J is TRBJ2-5 and V is TRBV6-5; the D is unclear. Per the germline V gene, CDR1 is MNHEY and CDR2 is SVGAGI. This CDR3 region has 13 residues. Trimming cost V 2 bases and J 1 base, with 5 bases left between them. As DNA, the CDR3 is TGTGCCAGCAGTTACAACAGCCAAGAGACCCAGTACTTC. It is translated as CASSYNSQETQYF.

The rearrangement uses TRBV28 and TRBJ2-5; TRBD1 matches 9 bases. This CDR3 is built from 16 residues. After removal of 7 bases from V and 7 bases from J, the junction contained 16 bases not matched to a gene. Germline V gives CDR1 MDHEN, CDR2 SYDVKM. CDR3 residues: CASTPIGTGLVVTQYF. DNA of the CDR3: TGTGCCAGCACCCCTATAGGGACAGGGTTAGTTGTGACCCAGTACTTC.

This clonotype was seen at least ten times. V gene TRBV27 combines with J gene TRBJ2-7, with TRBD2 identical over 10 bases. The CDR3 has 13 amino acids. J was trimmed by 5 bases and V by 3 bases; bases with no gene match: 1. CDR1 is MNHEY and CDR2 is SMNVEV in the germline V gene (reference sequence). CDR3 residues: CASSLLAGDEQYF. For the CDR3, the DNA is TGTGCCAGCAGTTTGCTAGCGGGAGACGAGCAGTACTTC.

The V and J genes are TRBV29-1 and TRBJ2-1, with D uncertain. Per the germline V gene, CDR1 is SQVTM and CDR2 is ANQGSEA. CDR3 length: 11 residues. V shed 2 bases and J shed 10 bases, with 9 bases lying between them. The CDR3 DNA reads TGCAGCGTTGAATCGGCGTGGGAGCAGTTCTTC. Amino acid sequence: CSVESAWEQFF.

In DNA, the CDR3 is TGCAGTGCTAGCGGGGCACGAGACGATAGCACAGATACGCAGTATTTT. Its translation is CSASGARDDSTDTQYF. The chain is built from TRBV20-1 and TRBJ2-3; perhaps D is TRBD1 or TRBD2 (5 bases each). The CDR3 loop spans 16 amino acids. From germline, CDR1 is DFQATT and CDR2 SNEGSKA (reference sequence). V was trimmed by 3 bases and J by 0 bases, leaving 16 bases between them.

This clonotype was seen a few times. This rearrangement joins TRBV18 to TRBJ1-2; 9 bases agree with TRBD1. Unmatched junction bases numbered 8, after V lost 3 bases and J lost 0 bases. Germline V gene sequence: CDR1 KGHSH, CDR2 LQKENI. CDR3 size: 17 residues. CDR3 in amino acids: CASSPDRGIPTNYGYTF. The CDR3 DNA is TGTGCCAGCTCACCTGACAGGGGGATCCCTACTAACTATGGCTACACCTTC.

There are many counts of this clonotype. The chain links TRBV20-1 to TRBJ2-1, with D possibly matching TRBD1 (5 bases). The CDR3 spans 11 residues. CDR1 is DFQATT, CDR2 SNEGSKA, per germline (reference sequence). V was shortened by 4 bases and J by 4 bases, with 5 bases between the two germline ends. The CDR3 bases are TGCAGTGCTAAGGGGTACAATGAGCAGTTCTTC. Residues: CSAKGYNEQFF.

This clonotype was seen more than once but under ten times. The V gene is TRBV10-3, the J gene TRBJ2-1; 9 bases match TRBD1. CDR3 length equals 15 residues. Per germline, CDR1 ENHRY and CDR2 SYGVKD. The ends lost 7 bases at V and 4 bases at J; junction bases unmatched: 8. CDR3 DNA sequence: TGTGCCATCACCTGCCGGGACAGGGATTACAATGAGCAGTTCTTC. This sequence encodes CAITCRDRDYNEQFF.

The genes are TRBV12-3 or TRBV12-4 and TRBJ2-5; TRBD2 might be the D (6 bases). The V and J ends lost 3 bases and 5 bases respectively, with 19 bases between them. The CDR3 runs 16 residues. CDR3 DNA sequence: TGTGCCAGCAGTTTCCCCCAGGCCCTGGAGGGGGAGACCCAGTACTTC. Translating it yields CASSFPQALEGETQYF.

This clonotype was recorded a few times. The gene calls are TRBV7-7 and TRBJ2-2, with 9 nucleotides matching TRBD1. The CDR3 spans 19 residues. The V gene's germline CDR1 is SSHAT and CDR2 FNYEAQ (reference sequence). The junction had 15 bases not matched to a gene; V was cut back by 3 bases and J by 4 bases. The CDR3 DNA reads as TGTGCCAGCAGCTTTGGAAAGAAACGGACAGGGGAACTCACCGGGGAGCTGTTTTTT. Encoded protein: CASSFGKKRTGELTGELFF.

This clonotype was detected only a few times. The chain links TRBV20-1 to TRBJ2-1, with D unclear. There are 10 residues in the CDR3. V was cut by 7 bases and J by 8 bases, with 9 bases left in between. Germline CDR1 DFQATT, CDR2 SNEGSKA (reference sequence). CDR3 DNA: TGCAGTGTCCTTCGAGATGAGCAGTTCTTC. Protein: CSVLRDEQFF.

A few counts support this clonotype. This chain connects TRBV12-3 or TRBV12-4 to TRBJ1-4; 7 nucleotides line up with TRBD1. The CDR3 contains 13 residues. The junction had 19 bases not matched to a gene; V was cut back by 10 bases and J by 17 bases. The CDR3 reads CATSIGPRDRQFF. As DNA, the CDR3 is TGTGCCACCTCGATTGGGCCCCGGGACAGACAATTTTTT.